There are many counts of the clone carrying this T cell receptor (beta chain). This sequence may be a read error, since a much larger clone differs from it by one base. This record comes from a study of metastatic and nonmetastatic thyroid tumors. On the study more broadly: The comparison covered peripheral blood and tumor or nodule tissue in malignant and benign thyroid patients.

The CDR3 contains 13 residues. TCRdb recomputed clones from the PCR reads via MiXCR. The sample comprises tens of thousands of clones, more than 20% of which are singletons, and about two fifths rests with the top ten. All patients were treatment-naive before thyroid surgery. Material for sequencing was blood. This receptor was identified in a female donor with papillary thyroid cancer or a benign thyroid nodule (not recorded which). Some clones in this sample may be carry-over from other donors' samples. This chain links TRBV12-3 or TRBV12-4 with TRBJ2-2; possibly TRBD1 for D (6 bases). CDR3 in amino acids: CASSLDSLGEPFF. CDR3 sequence (DNA): TGTGCCAGCAGTTTGGACAGTCTCGGGGAGCCGTTTTTT.